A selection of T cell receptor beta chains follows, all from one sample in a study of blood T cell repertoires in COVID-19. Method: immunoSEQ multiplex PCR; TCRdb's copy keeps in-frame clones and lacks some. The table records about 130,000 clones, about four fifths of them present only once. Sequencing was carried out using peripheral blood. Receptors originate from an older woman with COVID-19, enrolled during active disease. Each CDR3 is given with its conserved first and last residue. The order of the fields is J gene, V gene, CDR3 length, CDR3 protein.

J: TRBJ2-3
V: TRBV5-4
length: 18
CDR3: CASSSGGWLAGGTDTQYF

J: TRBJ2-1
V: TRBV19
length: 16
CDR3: CASSISVLSGGNEQFF

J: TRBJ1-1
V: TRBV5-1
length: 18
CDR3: CASSLEGTGKVKNAEAFF

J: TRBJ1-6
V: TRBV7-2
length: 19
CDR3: CASSLVVTAVSSYNSPLHF

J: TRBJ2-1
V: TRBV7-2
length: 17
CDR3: CASSLKLSGGLYNEQFF

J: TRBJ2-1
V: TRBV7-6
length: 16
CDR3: CASSSSPDRGFNEQFF

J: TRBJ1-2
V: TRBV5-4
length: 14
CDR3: CASSEGGGGYGHTF

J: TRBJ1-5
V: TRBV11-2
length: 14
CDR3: CASSLDLGGSAQHF

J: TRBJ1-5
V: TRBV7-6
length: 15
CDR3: CASSKYGGSNQPQHF

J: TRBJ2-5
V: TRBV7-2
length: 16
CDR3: CASSLVLGMIVETQYF

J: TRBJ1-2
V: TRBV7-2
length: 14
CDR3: CASSLVQGSYGYTF

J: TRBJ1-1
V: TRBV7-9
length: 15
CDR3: CASSPLRGWGTEAFF

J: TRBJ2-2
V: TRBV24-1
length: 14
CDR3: CATSVPANTGELFF

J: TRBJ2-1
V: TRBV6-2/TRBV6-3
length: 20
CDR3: CASSYSMNRVLANAYNEQFF

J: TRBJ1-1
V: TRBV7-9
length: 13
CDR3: CASSPRENTEAFF

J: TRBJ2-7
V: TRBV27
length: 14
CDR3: CASREQGSSYEQYF

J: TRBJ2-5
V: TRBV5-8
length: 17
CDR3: CASSLGKQAFFQETQYF

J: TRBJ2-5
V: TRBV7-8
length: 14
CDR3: CASSFRQRGETQYF

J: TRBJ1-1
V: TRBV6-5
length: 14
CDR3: CASTIGQGASEAFF

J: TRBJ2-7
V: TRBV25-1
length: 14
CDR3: CASSGDRGNHEQYF

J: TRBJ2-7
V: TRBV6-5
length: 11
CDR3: CASSTTGAWYF

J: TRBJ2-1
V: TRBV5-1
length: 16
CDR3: CASSLVQASSYNEQFF

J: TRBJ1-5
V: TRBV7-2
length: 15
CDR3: CASSLDRESNQPQHF